The 31 T cell receptor beta chains listed next were all sequenced from one sample in a study of OX40 agonist ivuxolimab in advanced cancers. TCRdb's copy holds only in-frame clones and misses some; the assay was immunoSEQ multiplex PCR. This table holds 45,000 to 60,000 clones, around nine tenths found once. The sequencing used CD4+ or CD8+ T cells sorted from blood, collected in a trial of the OX40 agonist ivuxolimab. Receptors originate from an adult with an advanced solid tumor such as melanoma, head and neck, liver or kidney cancer.

This clone is a singleton in its sample. The DNA for the CDR3 is TGTGCCAGCAGTCCGGGGGACAGGGGTACCTACGAGCAGTACTTC. Protein product: CASSPGDRGTYEQYF. The chain carries TRBV28 and TRBJ2-7; TRBD1 matches 10 bases. Germline-derived CDR1 and CDR2 are MDHEN and SYDVKM. The V gene end was trimmed by 5 bases and the J gene end by 2 bases; junction bases not matched to a gene: 6. The CDR3 sequence is 15 residues long.

The chain carries TRBV10-3 and TRBJ1-2, with D perhaps matching TRBD1 (5 bases). This CDR3 comprises 14 residues. The V gene's germline CDR1 is ENHRY and CDR2 SYGVKD. The V end was cut by 4 bases, the J end by 8 bases, with 17 bases between. Written as DNA, the CDR3 is TGTGCCATCAGTGGATACACAGGCCGGGGAGGCTACACCTTC. Its translation: CAISGYTGRGGYTF.

A few counts support this clone. The rearrangement links TRBV18 to TRBJ2-7, with 12 bases lining up with TRBD2. Trimming removed 5 bases from V and 9 bases from J; junction bases left unmatched: 8. Germline V CDR1 and CDR2: KGHSH, LQKENI. This CDR3 is built from 14 residues. The CDR3, as DNA: TGTGCCAGCTCATCCGGACTAGCGGGAACGCGGCAGTACTTC. It yields the protein CASSSGLAGTRQYF.

V gene TRBV7-2 combines with J gene TRBJ2-1, with a possible D match to TRBD1 (6 bases). Per the germline V gene, CDR1 is SGHTA and CDR2 is FQGNSA. The CDR3 is made up of 16 amino acids. The germline V and J ends were trimmed by 4 bases and 0 bases, with 13 bases remaining between them. CDR3 DNA sequence: TGTGCCAGCAGCTCCTTGGTGGGGGCCTCCTACAATGAGCAGTTCTTC. Its translation is CASSSLVGASYNEQFF. The entire variable domain, with the rest obtained from reference TRBV7-2 and TRBJ2-1, is as follows: GAGVSQSPSNKVTEKGKDVELRCDPISGHTALYWYRQSLGQGLEFLIYFQGNSAPDKSGLPSDRFSAERTGGSVSTLTIQRTQQEDSAVYLCASSSLVGASYNEQFFGPGTRLTVL.

V usage is TRBV7-3 and J usage is TRBJ2-3, with D possibly matching TRBD2 (6 bases). The CDR3 runs to 15 residues. Looked up from germline, CDR1 is SGHTA and CDR2 is FQGTGA. Trimming shortened V by 4 bases and J by 6 bases, and 17 bases separated the two germline ends. CDR3 loop: CASSSDGTFRDTQYF. The CDR3 DNA reads as TGTGCCAGCAGCTCAGACGGGACTTTCAGGGATACGCAGTATTTT.

The CDR3, as DNA: TGTGCCACCAGCAGAGACCCAGGGAACTATGGCTACACCTTC. It translates to CATSRDPGNYGYTF. This chain joins TRBV15 and TRBJ1-2, with D possibly being TRBD1 (5 bases). Trimming shortened V by 0 bases and J by 2 bases, and 7 bases separated the two germline ends. From germline, CDR1 is LNHNV and CDR2 YYDKDF (reference sequence). This CDR3 is built from 14 residues. Based on the CDR3 plus reference TRBV15 and TRBJ1-2, the full variable domain is DAMVIQNPRYQVTQFGKPVTLSCSQTLNHNVMYWYQQKSSQAPKLLFHYYDKDFNNEADTPDNFQSRRPNTSFCFLDIRSPGLGDTAMYLCATSRDPGNYGYTFGSGTRLTVV.

V and J are TRBV5-1 and TRBJ1-2; no definite D call. The CDR3 has 15 amino acids. Germline lookup yields CDR1 SGHRS and CDR2 YFSETQ. The V end lost 2 bases, the J end lost 2 bases, and 13 bases lay between the germline ends. CDR3 DNA: TGCGCCAGCAGCTTAAACTCAGGCGGGAACTATGGCTACACCTTC. Encoded protein: CASSLNSGGNYGYTF.

This clone was observed a handful of times. The V and J genes are TRBV7-2 and TRBJ1-2, with D possibly TRBD1 on 5 matching bases. V was shortened by 1 base and J by 8 bases, with 17 bases between the two germline ends. Germline values: CDR1 SGHTA, CDR2 FQGNSA. This CDR3 is 15 amino acids long. The CDR3 reads CASSLVEGRGSGYTF. The CDR3 bases are TGTGCCAGCAGCTTAGTCGAGGGAAGGGGTTCCGGCTACACCTTC.

The CDR3 sequence is CASSISVSSYNEQFF. DNA for the CDR3: TGTGCCAGTAGTATAAGCGTAAGCTCCTACAATGAGCAGTTCTTC. This chain links TRBV19 with TRBJ2-1; D unclear. V gave up 2 bases and J gave up 0 bases, with 8 bases separating them. Germline CDR1 reads LNHDA; CDR2 reads SQIVND (reference sequence). The CDR3 sequence is 15 residues long.

This chain joins TRBV10-3 and TRBJ1-5, with TRBD1 identical over 8 bases. The CDR3 has 14 residues. The trim removed 4 bases at V and 5 bases at J, leaving 4 bases unmatched. The V gene's germline CDR1 is ENHRY and CDR2 SYGVKD. Here the CDR3 DNA reads TGTGCCATCAGTGCCGGGACAGGCCATCAGCCCCAGCATTTT. It specifies CAISAGTGHQPQHF.

The V and J genes are TRBV7-9 and TRBJ2-5, with D uncertain. The germline V gene has CDR1 SEHNR and CDR2 FQNEAQ (reference sequence). The CDR3 loop spans 12 amino acids. The V gene lost 4 bases and the J gene lost 6 bases, with 9 bases spanning the gap. CDR3 in amino acids: CASSSVKKTQYF. For the CDR3, the DNA is TGTGCCAGCAGCTCCGTCAAAAAGACCCAGTACTTC. The full variable domain, its missing parts supplied by reference TRBV7-9 and TRBJ2-5, is DTGVSQNPRHKITKRGQNVTFRCDPISEHNRLYWYRQTLGQGPEFLTYFQNEAQLEKSRLLSDRFSAERPKGSFSTLEIQRTEQGDSAMYLCASSSVKKTQYFGPGTRLLVL.

The V and J genes are TRBV7-3 and TRBJ2-3; the match to TRBD1 covers 7 bases. The J segment lost 1 base and the V segment lost 5 bases, leaving 3 bases of the junction unmatched. Germline CDR1 is SGHTA and CDR2 is FQGTGA. This CDR3 is 14 amino acids long. CDR3: CASSLDRGTDTQYF. The CDR3 DNA reads TGTGCCAGCAGCCTAGACAGGGGCACAGATACGCAGTATTTT.

This rearrangement joins TRBV30 to TRBJ2-1; possibly TRBD2 for D (6 bases). The ends were cut back, 4 bases at V and 5 bases at J, with 21 bases in the middle. Germline V CDR1 and CDR2: GTSNPN, SVGIG (reference sequence). The CDR3 length is 16 residues. The CDR3 is CAWTKRLAGKDNEQFF. CDR3 nucleotides: TGTGCCTGGACCAAACGTTTGGCGGGGAAAGACAATGAGCAGTTCTTC.

The rearrangement uses TRBV6-1 and TRBJ1-5, with D possibly matching TRBD1 (5 bases). Germline assignment: CDR1 MNHNS and CDR2 SASEGT. CDR3 size: 13 residues. Between the trimmed V and J ends, which lost 6 bases and 1 base, there was a span of 7 bases. The chain's CDR3 is CASRGPSNQPQHF. CDR3 in DNA: TGTGCCAGCAGGGGACCCAGCAATCAGCCCCAGCATTTT.

The chain uses TRBV28 and TRBJ1-1, with D possibly matching TRBD1 (6 bases). From germline, CDR1 is MDHEN and CDR2 SYDVKM. The CDR3 spans 16 residues. V was shortened by 7 bases and J by 0 bases, with 18 bases between the two germline ends. The CDR3 loop is CASTVHSGGLNTEAFF. DNA of the CDR3: TGTGCCAGCACCGTTCACTCTGGGGGCTTGAACACTGAAGCTTTCTTT.

This clone was detected once. J is TRBJ2-7 and V is TRBV5-1; D perhaps matches TRBD2 (5 bases). Germline values: CDR1 SGHRS, CDR2 YFSETQ. The CDR3 is made up of 16 amino acids. V lost 3 bases to trimming and J lost 2 bases, with 18 bases between them. The CDR3 nucleotides read TGCGCCAGCAGCTCAGGAGGAGGAGTGCAGACCTACGAGCAGTACTTC. This gives the protein CASSSGGGVQTYEQYF.

The CDR3: CASSSGGAGSSYNEQFF. The DNA of the CDR3 is TGTGCCAGCAGCTCAGGGGGCGCGGGGAGCTCCTACAATGAGCAGTTCTTC. The rearrangement links TRBV7-9 to TRBJ2-1, with 8 positions matching TRBD1. Germline V gene lookup returns CDR1 SEHNR and CDR2 FQNEAQ (reference sequence). CDR3 length equals 17 residues. V shed 4 bases and J 0 bases; nucleotides not matched to a gene: 8.

This chain joins TRBV6-5 and TRBJ2-3, with D perhaps assigned TRBD1 or TRBD2 (5 bases each). The V gene lost 11 bases and the J gene lost 5 bases, with 20 bases spanning the gap. The CDR3 runs to 14 residues. Looked up from germline, CDR1 is MNHEY and CDR2 is SVGAGI. The CDR3 sequence is CAGSPGTAGDTQYF. The CDR3 region has the DNA TGTGCCGGATCACCCGGGACCGCAGGAGATACGCAGTATTTT.

In nucleotides, the CDR3 is TGTGCCAGCAGCCGAAGGACTAGCGGGAGGGCCGGGGCCGGGGAGCTGTTTTTT. The encoded protein is CASSRRTSGRAGAGELFF. This chain uses TRBV5-6 with TRBJ2-2; TRBD2 agrees at 15 bases. This CDR3 spans 18 amino acids. Germline CDR1 SGHDT, CDR2 YYEEEE. J lost 6 bases, V lost 4 bases, and 10 bases had no gene match.

V and J are TRBV11-2 and TRBJ1-2, with D unresolved. Germline values: CDR1 SGHAT, CDR2 FQNNGV. With 2 bases removed from V and 3 bases from J, the gap between germline ends came to 10 bases. The CDR3 is 14 amino acids. CDR3 bases: TGTGCCAGCAGCTTATCGGACGGCGACTATGGCTACACCTTC. It specifies CASSLSDGDYGYTF.

This clone has just one count. This rearrangement joins TRBV6-1 to TRBJ1-5; D gene ambiguous. The CDR3 runs to 15 residues. Trimming took 0 bases from V and 5 from J, leaving 11 bases between them. Germline V lookup: CDR1 MNHNS, CDR2 SASEGT. CDR3 sequence reads: CASSEAGGSDQPQHF. The CDR3 DNA is TGTGCCAGCAGTGAAGCGGGCGGCTCCGATCAGCCCCAGCATTTT.

The gene calls are TRBV21-1 and TRBJ1-5. TRBV21-1 is given as a pseudogene. This CDR3 has 17 residues. The CDR3 DNA is TGTGCCAGCAGCAAATTTCCGGGCCAACACCCCAATCAGCCCCAGCATTTT. Protein sequence: CASSKFPGQHPNQPQHF.

This clone was counted only a few times. The chain couples TRBV5-1 to TRBJ2-7, with D hard to call. The germline V and J ends were trimmed by 3 bases and 2 bases, with 3 bases remaining between them. Germline V lookup: CDR1 SGHRS, CDR2 YFSETQ. The CDR3 runs to 11 residues. The CDR3 reads CASSYAYEQYF. For the CDR3, the DNA is TGCGCCAGCAGCTACGCCTACGAGCAGTACTTC.

J is TRBJ2-5 and V is TRBV20-1; D remains unclear. The germline CDR1 and CDR2 sequences are DFQATT and SNEGSKA (reference sequence). CDR3 length equals 11 residues. V was trimmed by 0 bases and J by 5 bases, leaving 4 bases between them. The CDR3 DNA sequence: TGCAGTGCTAGAGAATCGGAGACCCAGTACTTC. Translation: CSARESETQYF.

The chain is built from TRBV5-1 and TRBJ2-1, with 14 bases identical to TRBD2. Trimming at V came to 3 bases and at J to 6 bases, leaving 5 bases not matched to a gene. The CDR3 length is 16 residues. CDR1 and CDR2 (germline): SGHRS, YFSETQ. The CDR3 bases are TGCGCCAGCAGCTCCAGACTAGCGGGAGGGCCCAATGAGCAGTTCTTC. Amino acid sequence: CASSSRLAGGPNEQFF.

V is TRBV27 and J is TRBJ2-2, with 7 bases fitting TRBD1. The CDR3 length is 15 residues. Germline-derived CDR1 and CDR2 are MNHEY and SMNVEV (reference sequence). The ends lost 3 bases at V and 4 bases at J; junction bases unmatched: 5. The CDR3, as DNA: TGTGCCAGCAGTTTCGACAGGGTTGGCACCGGGGAGCTGTTTTTT. This codes for CASSFDRVGTGELFF.

The V and J genes are TRBV7-2 and TRBJ1-1, with 7 bases that match TRBD1. CDR1 is SGHTA, CDR2 FQGNSA, per germline. Germline trimming cut 2 bases from V and 3 bases from J; bases unmatched to any gene: 3. The CDR3 is 14 amino acids. The CDR3 here is CASSLKGAYTEAFF. The CDR3 DNA reads TGTGCCAGCAGCTTAAAGGGGGCCTACACTGAAGCTTTCTTT.

The J gene is TRBJ2-2, the V gene TRBV11-3; 7 positions match TRBD2. CDR3 length equals 16 residues. The germline CDR1 and CDR2 sequences are SGHNT and YENEEA. Germline trimming cut 1 base from V and 5 bases from J; bases unmatched to any gene: 7. This CDR3 is CASSLGEGTLTGELFF. In DNA, the CDR3 is TGTGCCAGCAGCTTAGGGGAGGGGACGCTTACCGGGGAGCTGTTTTTT.

V gene TRBV6-5 combines with J gene TRBJ2-7; 9 bases match TRBD1. After removal of 5 bases from V and 3 bases from J, the junction contained 5 bases not matched to a gene. The CDR3 has 14 residues. The germline CDR1 and CDR2 sequences are MNHEY and SVGAGI. CDR3 sequence reads: CASSRDRVRYEQYF. DNA of the CDR3: TGTGCCAGCAGTCGGGACAGGGTCCGCTACGAGCAGTACTTC.

The chain combines TRBV6-5 with TRBJ2-4, with TRBD1 matching over 7 bases. Germline lookup yields CDR1 MNHEY and CDR2 SVGAGI. After removal of 0 bases from V and 5 bases from J, the junction contained 4 bases not matched to a gene. This CDR3 contains 15 residues. CDR3 sequence: CASSYSSGTENIQYF. CDR3 bases: TGTGCCAGCAGTTACTCTTCCGGGACAGAAAACATTCAGTACTTC.

This clone was found once. The J gene is TRBJ1-3, the V gene TRBV6-1, with 10 positions matching TRBD1. Trimming cost V 4 bases and J 3 bases; bases outside gene matches: 6. CDR3 size: 16 residues. Germline CDR1 MNHNS, CDR2 SASEGT. This CDR3 reads CASSARQGAGGNTIYF. The CDR3 coding sequence is TGTGCCAGCAGTGCCAGACAGGGGGCTGGTGGAAACACCATATATTTT.